This TCR beta chain was obtained from a study of T cell responses to AZD1222 COVID-19 vaccine. Study results and limitations: The sample set comprised mostly white British donors with more females, and clonal diversity was possibly underestimated.

Clones were read by immunoSEQ multiplex PCR, and TCRdb kept only the in-frame ones, dropping some. The sample has more than 75,000 clones, 83% seen once; the top ten hold about 1.3%. CDR1 and CDR2 from the germline V gene are MDHEN and SYDVKM. Trimming cost V 5 bases and J 8 bases, with 10 bases left between them. The CDR3 is made up of 12 amino acids. About this clone: Antigen unknown.

The V and J genes are TRBV28 and TRBJ2-1; no clear D gene. The TCR was taken from an adult who received the AZD1222 COVID-19 vaccine. The source material was peripheral blood, sampled 28 days after the second AZD1222 dose. DNA for the CDR3: TGTGCCAGCAGTACTAACGGCGATGAGCAGTTCTTC. The encoded protein is CASSTNGDEQFF. Variable domain in full (rest from reference TRBV28 and TRBJ2-1): DVKVTQSSRYLVKRTGEKVFLECVQDMDHENMFWYRQDPGLGLRLIYFSYDVKMKEKGDIPEGYSVSREKKERFSLILESASTNQTSMYLCASSTNGDEQFFGPGTRLTVL.